This T cell receptor (beta chain) was sequenced for a study of blood T cell repertoires in COVID-19. Germline V CDR1 and CDR2: GTSNPN, SVGIG (reference sequence). V shed 6 bases and J 8 bases; nucleotides not matched to a gene: 3. The CDR3 consists of 12 residues. The assay was immunoSEQ multiplex PCR, and TCRdb's table has in-frame clones only and misses some. The sample has over 140,000 clones, about 79% seen once. The rearrangement uses TRBV30 and TRBJ1-6, with 8 nucleotides matching TRBD1. This clonotype was sampled from a woman of 80 years or more with active or convalescent COVID-19. The specimen sequenced was peripheral blood. DNA for the CDR3: TGTGCCTGTACAGGGGGGTATTCACCCCTCCACTTT. It is translated as CACTGGYSPLHF.